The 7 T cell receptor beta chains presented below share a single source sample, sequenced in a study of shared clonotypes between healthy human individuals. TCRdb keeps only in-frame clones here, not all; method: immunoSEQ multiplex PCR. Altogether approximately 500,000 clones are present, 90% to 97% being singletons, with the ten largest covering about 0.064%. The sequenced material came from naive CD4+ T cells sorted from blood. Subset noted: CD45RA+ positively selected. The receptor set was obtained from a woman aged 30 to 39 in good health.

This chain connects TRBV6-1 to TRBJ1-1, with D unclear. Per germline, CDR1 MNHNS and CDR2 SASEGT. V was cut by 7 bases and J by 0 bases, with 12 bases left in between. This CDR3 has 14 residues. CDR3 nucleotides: TGTGCCAGCAAAATATCGGGGATGAACACTGAAGCTTTCTTT. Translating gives CASKISGMNTEAFF.

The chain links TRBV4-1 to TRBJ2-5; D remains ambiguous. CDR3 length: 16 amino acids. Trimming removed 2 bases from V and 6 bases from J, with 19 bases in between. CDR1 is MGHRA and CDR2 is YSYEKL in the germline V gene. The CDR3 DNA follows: TGCGCCAGCAGCCAAACTCGAGGACGGTCACTAAAGACCCAGTACTTC. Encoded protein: CASSQTRGRSLKTQYF.

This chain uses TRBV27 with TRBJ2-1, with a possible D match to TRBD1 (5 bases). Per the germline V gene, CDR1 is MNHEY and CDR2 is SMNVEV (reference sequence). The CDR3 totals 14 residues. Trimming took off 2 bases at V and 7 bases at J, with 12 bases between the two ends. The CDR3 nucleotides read TGTGCCAGCAGTTTAGAAGGGGCTGTTAATGAGCAGTTCTTC. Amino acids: CASSLEGAVNEQFF.

CDR3 nucleotide sequence: TGTGCCAGTAGGGTAGGGACTAGCGGGAGCACAGATACGCAGTATTTT. Translating gives CASRVGTSGSTDTQYF. V usage is TRBV19 and J usage is TRBJ2-3, with 12 nucleotides matching TRBD2. Unmatched junction bases numbered 4, after V lost 6 bases and J lost 0 bases. Germline V CDR1 and CDR2: LNHDA, SQIVND (reference sequence). CDR3 length: 16 amino acids.

CDR3 sequence reads: CASYRQGAYGYTF. The CDR3 region has the DNA TGTGCCAGTTACCGGCAGGGGGCTTATGGCTACACCTTC. This sequence joins TRBV19 and TRBJ1-2, with TRBD1 matching 8 bases. Germline V gene data show CDR1 as LNHDA and CDR2 as SQIVND (reference sequence). The trim removed 8 bases at V and 5 bases at J, leaving 7 bases unmatched. The CDR3 is made up of 13 amino acids.

In DNA form, the CDR3 reads TGTGCCAGCAGCTCCGGAAAAAACTATGGCTACACCTTC. This sequence encodes CASSSGKNYGYTF. This chain connects TRBV5-4 to TRBJ1-2; D gene unclear. V lost 3 bases to trimming and J lost 2 bases, with 8 bases between them. The CDR3 spans 13 residues. CDR1 is SGHNT, CDR2 YYREEE, per germline (reference sequence).

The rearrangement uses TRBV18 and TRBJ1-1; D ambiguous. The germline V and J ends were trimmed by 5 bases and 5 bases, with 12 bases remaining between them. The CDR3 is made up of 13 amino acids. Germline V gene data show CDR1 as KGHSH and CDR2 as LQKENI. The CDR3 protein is CASSSTRETEAFF. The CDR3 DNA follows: TGTGCCAGCTCATCGACGAGGGAGACTGAAGCTTTCTTT.